Here is one T cell receptor beta chain with its context. The data derive from a study of CXCR4 blockade with PD-1 therapy in pancreatic cancer. Data came from immunoSEQ multiplex PCR; TCRdb stores just in-frame clones and leaves some out. Counted here are fewer than 950 clones, 50% occurring once; the ten biggest clones make up less than 7%. With 3 bases removed from V and 4 bases from J, the gap between germline ends came to 16 bases. The CDR3 loop spans 15 amino acids. Germline V gene lookup returns CDR1 LNHNV and CDR2 YYDKDF (reference sequence). J is TRBJ2-7 and V is TRBV15, with TRBD2 as a possible D gene (6 bases). This TCR was sampled from a human donor with pancreatic ductal adenocarcinoma. The material sequenced was tumor tissue. The chain's CDR3 is CATSSRGKGGYEQYF. In nucleotides, the CDR3 is TGTGCCACCAGCAGCCGCGGGAAGGGAGGTTACGAGCAGTACTTC. Looking up the rest from reference TRBV15 and TRBJ2-7 gives the full variable domain: DAMVIQNPRYQVTQFGKPVTLSCSQTLNHNVMYWYQQKSSQAPKLLFHYYDKDFNNEADTPDNFQSRRPNTSFCFLDIRSPGLGDTAMYLCATSSRGKGGYEQYFGPGTRLTVT.